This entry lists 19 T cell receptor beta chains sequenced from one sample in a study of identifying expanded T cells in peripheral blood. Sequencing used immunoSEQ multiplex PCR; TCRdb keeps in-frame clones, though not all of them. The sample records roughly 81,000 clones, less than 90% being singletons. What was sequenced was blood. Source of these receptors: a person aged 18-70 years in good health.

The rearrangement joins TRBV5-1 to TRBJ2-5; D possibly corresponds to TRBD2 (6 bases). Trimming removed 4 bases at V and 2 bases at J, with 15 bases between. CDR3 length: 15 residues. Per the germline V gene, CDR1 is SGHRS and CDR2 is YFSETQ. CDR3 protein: CASSPPTSSQETQYF. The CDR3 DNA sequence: TGCGCCAGCAGCCCGCCGACTAGTTCTCAAGAGACCCAGTACTTC.

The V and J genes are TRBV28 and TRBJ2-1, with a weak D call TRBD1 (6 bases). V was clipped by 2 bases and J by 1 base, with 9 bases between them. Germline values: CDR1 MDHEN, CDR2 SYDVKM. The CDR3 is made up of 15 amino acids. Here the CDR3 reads CASSLRGGSYNEQFF. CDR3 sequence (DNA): TGTGCCAGCAGTTTACGAGGGGGTTCCTACAATGAGCAGTTCTTC. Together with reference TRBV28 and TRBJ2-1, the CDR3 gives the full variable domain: DVKVTQSSRYLVKRTGEKVFLECVQDMDHENMFWYRQDPGLGLRLIYFSYDVKMKEKGDIPEGYSVSREKKERFSLILESASTNQTSMYLCASSLRGGSYNEQFFGPGTRLTVL.

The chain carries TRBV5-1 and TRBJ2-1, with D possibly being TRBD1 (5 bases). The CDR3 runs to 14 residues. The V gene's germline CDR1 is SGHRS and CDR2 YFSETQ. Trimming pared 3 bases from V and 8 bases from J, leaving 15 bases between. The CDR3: CASSSRAGKDEQFF. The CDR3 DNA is TGCGCCAGCAGCTCTCGGGCAGGGAAGGATGAGCAGTTCTTC.

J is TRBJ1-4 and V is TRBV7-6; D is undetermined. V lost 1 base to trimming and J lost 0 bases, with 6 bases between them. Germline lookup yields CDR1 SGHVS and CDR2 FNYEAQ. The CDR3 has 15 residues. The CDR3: CASSLEPSTNEKLFF. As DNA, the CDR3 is TGTGCCAGCAGCTTAGAACCTTCAACTAATGAAAAACTGTTTTTT.

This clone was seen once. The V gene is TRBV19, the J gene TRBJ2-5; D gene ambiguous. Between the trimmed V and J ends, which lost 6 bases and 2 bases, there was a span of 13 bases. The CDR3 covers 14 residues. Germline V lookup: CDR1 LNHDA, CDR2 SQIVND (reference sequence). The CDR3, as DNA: TGTGCCAGTAGCCCCTCGGGCCGACAAGAGACCCAGTACTTC. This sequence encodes CASSPSGRQETQYF.

In nucleotides, the CDR3 is TGTGCCAGCAGCTTAGTTGACGACGAGCAGTACTTC. This sequence encodes CASSLVDDEQYF. The V gene is TRBV13, the J gene TRBJ2-7; D is undetermined. Germline loops: CDR1 PRHDT, CDR2 FYEKMQ (reference sequence). V dropped 1 base and J dropped 5 bases, with 6 bases sitting between them. The CDR3 covers 12 residues.

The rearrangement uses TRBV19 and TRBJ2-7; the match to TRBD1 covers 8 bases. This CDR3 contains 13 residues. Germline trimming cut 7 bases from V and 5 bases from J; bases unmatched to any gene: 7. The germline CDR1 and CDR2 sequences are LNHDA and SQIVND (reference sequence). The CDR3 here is CASTSTGVHEQYF. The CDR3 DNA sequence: TGTGCCAGTACCTCGACAGGGGTGCACGAGCAGTACTTC.

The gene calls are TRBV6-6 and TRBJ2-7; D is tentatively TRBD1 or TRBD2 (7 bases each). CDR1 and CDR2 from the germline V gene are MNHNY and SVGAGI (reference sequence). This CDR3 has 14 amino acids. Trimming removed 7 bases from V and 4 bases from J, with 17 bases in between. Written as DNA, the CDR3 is TGTGCCAGCAATCCCCAGGGGGGGTTTTACGAGCAGTACTTC. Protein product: CASNPQGGFYEQYF.

CDR3 DNA sequence: TGTGCCAGCAGTGACTCGAGTCGGGACAGGTCCTACACCTTC. As protein: CASSDSSRDRSYTF. The chain is built from TRBV6-4 and TRBJ1-2; TRBD1 aligns across 8 bases. This CDR3 region has 14 residues. Germline-derived CDR1 and CDR2 are MRHNA and SNTAGT. Unmatched junction bases numbered 7, after V lost 0 bases and J lost 10 bases.

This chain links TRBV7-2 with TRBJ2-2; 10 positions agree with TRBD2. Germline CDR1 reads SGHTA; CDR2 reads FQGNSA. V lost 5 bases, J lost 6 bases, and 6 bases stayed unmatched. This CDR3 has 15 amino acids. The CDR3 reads CASSQTSGVAGELFF. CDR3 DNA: TGTGCCAGCAGCCAAACTAGCGGGGTGGCCGGGGAGCTGTTTTTT.

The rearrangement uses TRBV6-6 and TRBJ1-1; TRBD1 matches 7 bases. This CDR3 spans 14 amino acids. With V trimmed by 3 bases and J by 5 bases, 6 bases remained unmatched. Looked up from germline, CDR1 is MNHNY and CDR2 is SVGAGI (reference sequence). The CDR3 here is CASSYSSQGTEAFF. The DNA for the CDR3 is TGTGCCAGCAGTTATAGTTCACAGGGGACTGAAGCTTTCTTT.

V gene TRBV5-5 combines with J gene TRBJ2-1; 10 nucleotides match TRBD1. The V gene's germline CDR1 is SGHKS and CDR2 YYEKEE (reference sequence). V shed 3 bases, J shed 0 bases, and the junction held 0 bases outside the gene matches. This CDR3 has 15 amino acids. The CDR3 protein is CASSWDRGSYNEQFF. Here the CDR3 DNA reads TGTGCCAGCAGCTGGGACAGGGGCTCCTACAATGAGCAGTTCTTC.

The CDR3 protein is CASSRPDSNQPQHF. The CDR3 DNA reads TGTGCCAGCAGCAGACCGGATAGCAATCAGCCCCAGCATTTT. The genes are TRBV7-8 and TRBJ1-5; D uncertain. The V end was cut by 5 bases, the J end by 0 bases, with 8 bases between. In germline, CDR1 is SGHVS, CDR2 FQNEAQ. CDR3 length: 14 residues.

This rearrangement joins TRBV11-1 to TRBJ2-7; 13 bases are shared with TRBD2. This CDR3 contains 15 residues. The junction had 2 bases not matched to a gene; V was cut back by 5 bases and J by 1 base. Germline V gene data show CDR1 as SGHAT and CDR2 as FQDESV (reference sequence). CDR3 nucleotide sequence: TGTGCCAGCAGCCGGACTAGCGGGAGTTCCTACGAGCAGTACTTC. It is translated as CASSRTSGSSYEQYF.

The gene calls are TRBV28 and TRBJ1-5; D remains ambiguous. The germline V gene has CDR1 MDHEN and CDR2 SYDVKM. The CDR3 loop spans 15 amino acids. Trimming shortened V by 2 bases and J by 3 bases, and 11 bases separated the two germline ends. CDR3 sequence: CASSLDEGYNQPQHF. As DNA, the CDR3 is TGTGCCAGCAGTTTAGATGAGGGTTACAATCAGCCCCAGCATTTT.

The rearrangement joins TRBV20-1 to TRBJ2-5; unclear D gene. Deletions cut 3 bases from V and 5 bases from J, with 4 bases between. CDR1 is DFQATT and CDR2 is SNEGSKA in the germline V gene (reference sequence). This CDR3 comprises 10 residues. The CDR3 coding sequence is TGCAGTGCTAGGATGGAGACCCAGTACTTC. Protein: CSARMETQYF.

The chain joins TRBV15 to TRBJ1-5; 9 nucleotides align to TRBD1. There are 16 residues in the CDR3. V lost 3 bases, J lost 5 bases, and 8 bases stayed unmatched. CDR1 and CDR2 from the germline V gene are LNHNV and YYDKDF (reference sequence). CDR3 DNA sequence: TGTGCCACCAGCAGTCTACAGGGGGCGGAACATCAGCCCCAGCATTTT. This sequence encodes CATSSLQGAEHQPQHF.

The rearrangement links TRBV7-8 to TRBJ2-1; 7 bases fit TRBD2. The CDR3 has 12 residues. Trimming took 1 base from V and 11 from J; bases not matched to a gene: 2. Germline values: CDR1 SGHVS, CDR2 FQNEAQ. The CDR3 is CASSLVSGKQFF. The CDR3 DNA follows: TGTGCCAGCAGCTTAGTGAGCGGGAAGCAGTTCTTC.

This CDR3 reads CASSLGPLADTQYF. For the CDR3, the DNA is TGTGCCAGCAGCTTAGGCCCATTGGCAGATACGCAGTATTTT. V usage is TRBV11-3 and J usage is TRBJ2-3, with D uncertain. The V gene lost 1 base and the J gene lost 4 bases, with 9 bases spanning the gap. Germline values: CDR1 SGHNT, CDR2 YENEEA. The CDR3 is 14 amino acids.